Below, 13 T cell receptor beta chains from the same sample are listed, as sequenced in a study of cytomegalovirus exposure and HLA in healthy donors. Amplification used 60 Vbeta primers and 13 Jbeta primers. The method was immunoSEQ multiplex PCR; TCRdb's version includes in-frame clones alone and lacks a portion of them. This table has about 52,000 clones, 72% appearing once. Sequenced material: PBMCs. The receptor source for this set is a woman between 50 and 59 years old in good health and CMV-seronegative.

The J gene is TRBJ2-5, the V gene TRBV15, with D tentatively TRBD1 (5 bases). Trimming removed 5 bases from V and 5 bases from J, with 21 bases in between. Germline V lookup: CDR1 LNHNV, CDR2 YYDKDF (reference sequence). This CDR3 spans 16 amino acids. The CDR3 protein is CATSLSWTSWSETQYF. In DNA, the CDR3 is TGTGCCACCAGCCTCTCTTGGACAAGTTGGTCCGAGACCCAGTACTTC. Looking up the rest from reference TRBV15 and TRBJ2-5 gives the full variable domain: DAMVIQNPRYQVTQFGKPVTLSCSQTLNHNVMYWYQQKSSQAPKLLFHYYDKDFNNEADTPDNFQSRRPNTSFCFLDIRSPGLGDTAMYLCATSLSWTSWSETQYFGPGTRLLVL.

The chain links TRBV7-8 to TRBJ2-7, with D possibly matching TRBD1 (5 bases). V was cut by 7 bases and J by 0 bases, with 16 bases left in between. This CDR3 has 15 amino acids. CDR1 and CDR2 (germline): SGHVS, FQNEAQ. CDR3 DNA: TGTGCCAGCATCCCTGGCCCGGACATCTCCTACGAGCAGTACTTC. It yields the protein CASIPGPDISYEQYF.

The rearrangement joins TRBV20-1 to TRBJ2-4; D may be TRBD1 (6 bases). This CDR3 region has 11 residues. Looked up from germline, CDR1 is DFQATT and CDR2 is SNEGSKA (reference sequence). V shed 7 bases and J shed 7 bases, with 11 bases lying between them. The CDR3 loop reads CSVDRSNIQYF. The CDR3 coding sequence is TGCAGTGTAGACAGGTCGAACATTCAGTACTTC.

The chain links TRBV5-6 to TRBJ1-6; D may be TRBD1 (5 bases). This CDR3 has 15 residues. Germline V lookup: CDR1 SGHDT, CDR2 YYEEEE. With 0 bases removed from V and 9 bases from J, the gap between germline ends came to 13 bases. The CDR3 region is CASSLAGVEFSPLHF. The CDR3 nucleotides read TGTGCCAGCAGCTTGGCGGGGGTGGAGTTTTCACCCCTCCACTTT.

The rearrangement joins TRBV19 to TRBJ1-1, with D unresolved. This CDR3 region has 16 residues. Germline loops: CDR1 LNHDA, CDR2 SQIVND (reference sequence). The ends were cut back, 5 bases at V and 0 bases at J, with 16 bases in the middle. The CDR3 bases are TGTGCCAGTAGTCGAAATCCCCGAGGGATGAACACTGAAGCTTTCTTT. It encodes CASSRNPRGMNTEAFF.

CDR3 in DNA: TGTGCCAGTAGTATAGAGGGCCCCCCGAACACCGGGGAGCTGTTTTTT. Protein product: CASSIEGPPNTGELFF. The V call is TRBV19, the J call TRBJ2-2; D gene unclear. This CDR3 contains 16 residues. CDR1 LNHDA and CDR2 SQIVND come from the germline V gene (reference sequence). V shed 0 bases and J shed 0 bases, with 8 bases lying between them.

The chain is built from TRBV5-1 and TRBJ2-1; 7 bases are shared with TRBD2. The V and J ends lost 0 bases and 4 bases, in that order; junction bases with no gene match: 16. The CDR3 extends over 19 amino acids. Germline V gene lookup returns CDR1 SGHRS and CDR2 YFSETQ. This CDR3 reads CASSLAPTVGGGGYNEQFF. CDR3 bases: TGCGCCAGCAGCTTGGCCCCAACAGTAGGTGGGGGGGGGTACAATGAGCAGTTCTTC.

The rearrangement joins TRBV19 to TRBJ2-1; 12 nucleotides align to TRBD2. V was pared by 5 bases and J by 9 bases, with 8 bases of the junction left unmatched. Germline assignment: CDR1 LNHDA and CDR2 SQIVND (reference sequence). CDR3 size: 15 residues. CDR3 sequence: CASSSWTSGIGEQFF. Here the CDR3 DNA reads TGTGCCAGTAGTTCTTGGACTAGCGGGATTGGTGAGCAGTTCTTC.

The V and J genes are TRBV7-8 and TRBJ2-7; the D gene is possibly TRBD2 (5 bases). The CDR3 is 14 residues long. Germline V lookup: CDR1 SGHVS, CDR2 FQNEAQ. V lost 0 bases to trimming and J lost 3 bases, with 9 bases between them. CDR3 residues: CASSLAGVDYEQYF. The CDR3 DNA reads TGTGCCAGCAGCTTAGCGGGAGTTGACTACGAGCAGTACTTC.

The chain recombines TRBV27 with TRBJ1-1; no firm D call. The CDR3 contains 11 residues. V was pared by 6 bases and J by 3 bases, with 5 bases between. The germline V gene has CDR1 MNHEY and CDR2 SMNVEV (reference sequence). This CDR3 is CASRAYTEAFF. The DNA of the CDR3 is TGTGCCAGCAGGGCTTACACTGAAGCTTTCTTT.

The chain has TRBV10-3 and TRBJ2-1, with 7 bases fitting TRBD2. The V segment lost 2 bases and the J segment 5 bases; nucleotides outside the gene matches: 9. CDR3 length: 16 residues. Germline CDR1 is ENHRY and CDR2 is SYGVKD. The CDR3 region is CAISEPEASGNNEQFF. Here the CDR3 DNA reads TGTGCCATCAGTGAGCCTGAGGCTAGCGGAAACAATGAGCAGTTCTTC.

The J gene is TRBJ2-7, the V gene TRBV7-2; TRBD1 agrees at 10 bases. Trimming took 4 bases from V and 2 from J; bases not matched to a gene: 2. Germline V lookup: CDR1 SGHTA, CDR2 FQGNSA. The CDR3 consists of 14 residues. CDR3 DNA: TGTGCCAGCAGCTCAGGACAGGGGGCCTACGAGCAGTACTTC. Amino acids: CASSSGQGAYEQYF.

The chain recombines TRBV29-1 with TRBJ2-2, with D possibly being TRBD1 (6 bases). V was shortened by 6 bases and J by 4 bases, with 12 bases between the two germline ends. The CDR3 runs 13 residues. Per the germline V gene, CDR1 is SQVTM and CDR2 is ANQGSEA. CDR3: CSVDRSGTGELFF. The CDR3 DNA follows: TGCAGCGTCGACAGGTCAGGCACCGGGGAGCTGTTTTTT.